The rows below give T cell receptor beta chains drawn from one sample of a study of OX40 agonist ivuxolimab in advanced cancers. Here immunoSEQ multiplex PCR was the method, and the copy in TCRdb shows in-frame clones only, minus some. The table records about 79,000 clones, roughly 88% of them present only once. The source was CD4+ or CD8+ T cells sorted from blood, collected in a trial of the OX40 agonist ivuxolimab. These TCRs come from an adult with an advanced solid tumor such as melanoma, head and neck, liver or kidney cancer. Each CDR3 is given with its conserved first and last residue. D genes are given only for firm matches. Not every row has a clone size; where given, it reads once, few, many or a size class.

V	D	size	J	DNA	CDR3
TRBV9	TRBD2	few	TRBJ2-1	TGTGCCAGCAGCACTCGACCCGCTAGCGGGAGCGGTTACAATGAGCAGTTCTTC	CASSTRPASGSGYNEQFF
TRBV4-1	TRBD1	NA	TRBJ1-5	TGCGCCAAAGGACAGGGGGCACGACAGCCCCAGCATTTT	CAKGQGARQPQHF
TRBV19	NA	NA	TRBJ2-7	TGTGCCAGTAGTATGGCAGCTTTTTCTTCCTACGAGCAGTACTTC	CASSMAAFSSYEQYF
TRBV7-2	NA	NA	TRBJ2-2	TGTGCCAGCAGCTCCACTAGGGGGAACACCGGGGAGCTGTTTTTT	CASSSTRGNTGELFF
TRBV11-3	TRBD1	NA	TRBJ2-7	TGTGCCAGCAGCTCCCCAGGGGGCGCGTCCTACGAGCAGTACTTC	CASSSPGGASYEQYF
TRBV7-9	NA	NA	TRBJ2-7	TGTGCCAGCAGCTTATTCGGTGGCGAGCAGTACTTC	CASSLFGGEQYF
TRBV4-2	NA	NA	TRBJ2-5	TGTGCCAGCAGCCAAGCGGATCGGGGAGACGGCGTAGAGACCCAGTACTTC	CASSQADRGDGVETQYF
TRBV4-2	TRBD2	NA	TRBJ2-3	TGTGCCAGCAGCCAAAGACCGGGACTAGCGGGGCAGGCAGATACGCAGTATTTT	CASSQRPGLAGQADTQYF
TRBV28	NA	NA	TRBJ2-5	TGTGCCAGCTTCTCTCTCTTGGGGGCAAACCAAGAGACCCAGTACTTC	CASFSLLGANQETQYF
TRBV27	NA	NA	TRBJ2-7	TGTGCCAGCAGTCCAACCCCGGGACTCTACGAGCAGTACTTC	CASSPTPGLYEQYF
TRBV5-4	NA	NA	TRBJ2-1	TGTGCCAGCAGTAAAGTGGGAGACCGATACAATGAGCAGTTCTTC	CASSKVGDRYNEQFF
TRBV19	NA	NA	TRBJ2-7	TGTGCCAGTAGTATTTACCCGCTCTACGAGCAGTACTTC	CASSIYPLYEQYF
TRBV6-5	NA	NA	TRBJ2-1	TGTGCCAGCAGTCCGGGGGCCTACAATGAGCAGTTCTTC	CASSPGAYNEQFF
TRBV18	NA	NA	TRBJ2-7	TGTGCCAGCTCACCGGTCATAGGCCAGGGAGGCGAGCAGTACTTC	CASSPVIGQGGEQYF
TRBV15	NA	NA	TRBJ1-5	TGTGCCACCAGCAGGGGAGGGGGACGTGAGGATCAGCCCCAGCATTTT	CATSRGGGREDQPQHF